This T cell receptor (beta chain) appears in the sequencing data of a study of CD8+ T cells in alopecia areata (dated by TCRdb to 2016 to 2019). Some background on the complete study: The treated patients, all with moderate-to-severe alopecia areata, were enrolled in an open-label pilot trial of oral tofacitinib given at 5 to 10 mg twice daily. Tofacitinib was given for 6 to 18 months, followed by 6 months of follow-up off drug to assess delayed response and recurrence. In treated patients, disease severity was measured using the SALT score, which gives the percentage of scalp surface area affected. To study T cell clonal expansion in alopecia areata, the researchers applied high-throughput TCRbeta sequencing to both the C3H/HeJ mouse model and human patients. On the human side, TCRbeta sequencing was run on scalp tissue and on sorted CD4+ and CD8+ peripheral blood T cells from healthy controls and from alopecia areata patients with either patchy or totalis/universalis disease. Tofacitinib-treated patients had biopsies at baseline and at 4 and 24 weeks of treatment, with a later scalp biopsy in several patients. Clonality in the scalp was compared among normal scalp (n=4), patchy alopecia areata scalp (n=8), and alopecia totalis/universalis scalp (n=8). The RNA source kit depended on sample type: the PAXgene miRNA kit for fixed scalp, the miRNeasy kit for PBMCs, and the RNeasy kit for mouse skin. Amplification of TCRbeta CDR3 regions was done by immunoSEQ multiplex PCR using 35 Vbeta forward primers and 13 Jbeta reverse primers.

General study outcomes and caveats: Compared with mice, TCR sequences shared between patients were less clear, possibly partly because of HLA diversity across the patient population. Many expanded lesional clones were found to persist in scalp and blood during tofacitinib treatment, and relapse after treatment cessation may be partly explained by this persistence. Compared with normal scalp, lesional scalp, particularly in alopecia totalis/universalis, had higher clonality and more expanded CD8+ clones, which suggests antigenic drive. Tofacitinib significantly lowered scalp clonality and the number of expanded CD8+ clones among the top 100 scalp clones. Because the treated cohort was small and had only one nonresponder, larger studies are needed to examine links between baseline CD8+ expansion and response. Unlike mouse skin, where gammadelta T cells dominate, normal human skin contains resident alphabeta T cells that get sequenced too, which complicates analysis of the scalp TCR repertoire.

The intended sense of this specimen's treatment or condition label: oral pan-JAK inhibitor, 5-10 mg twice daily. Peripheral blood and lesional scalp punch biopsies were obtained from patients with alopecia areata. PBMCs were isolated by density centrifugation and stained for CD3, CD4 and CD8, and CD4+ and CD8+ T cells were sorted on a FACSAria. Regarding this clone: Which antigen it targets is not known. No base quality information exists; no much larger clone differs at one position.

Between the V and J ends, shortened by 6 bases and 13 bases respectively, the junction contains 18 bases. The CDR3 measures 11 amino acids from cysteine to phenylalanine. The kept DNA is CDR3 alone, 33 bases in frame from the first base. From a lookup of the germline V gene (reference sequence), CDR1 and CDR2 are DFQATT and SNEGSKA. Library preparation used the immunoSEQ multiplex PCR assay. To provide template for TCR sequencing, every sample had RNA extracted and reverse transcribed into cDNA. SuperScript III was used for first-strand cDNA synthesis, primed with a 2:1 mix of oligo-dT and random hexamers. A synthetic immune receptor repertoire was used to gauge amplification bias, and whatever bias remained was removed computationally. As for the authors' bioinformatics: Raw reads were preprocessed to remove errors, and CDR3 was defined according to IMGT conventions as the region from the conserved cysteine to phenylalanine. Clonality was computed by normalizing Shannon entropy by log2 of the number of productive unique TCRs and subtracting the result from 1. CD4 or CD8 identity of scalp clones was inferred by cross-referencing scalp TCRbeta sequences with sorted blood CD4 and CD8 repertoires. TCRdb retrieved this table from immuneACCESS and kept in-frame rearrangements only. Not all clones are present; in checked studies, unresolved V genes account for under half, and no reason is known for the remainder. D and trimming were read from the DNA, whereas the V and J calls and clone size are those reported in that table. The sample records roughly 200,000 clones, roughly two fifths of which are singletons. The ten top clones hold just under 0.5% of the sample.

The origin of this receptor is a human donor with alopecia areata. The sample was CD4+ T cells sorted from blood, taken around week 34, from a patient treated with tofacitinib. This chain is built from TRBV20-1 and TRBJ2-5; the best D guess is TRBD2, with 6 bases matching. Here is the DNA: TGCAGTGCAGCCCCCGGACTGGAGGGGTACTTC. It codes for CSAAPGLEGYF.